This is a list of T cell receptor beta chains from one sample in a study of CD8 T cells in ankylosing spondylitis. TCRdb passed the 5' RACE reads through MiXCR, listing each CDR3 protein once. The data contain 200,000 to 250,000 distinct CDR3 sequences, 7.3% of them singletons. Source material: blood, either unsorted or a sorted T cell fraction (not recorded which). These receptors were collected from a male donor with ankylosing spondylitis. Both conserved end residues are part of each CDR3. D genes are given only for firm matches. A clone size is listed for some rows: how often the clone was seen (once, few, many), or a class if it is expanded.

14,many,TRBV5-5,.,TRBJ1-1,CASSSPGEGTEAFF,TGTGCCAGCAGCTCCCCAGGGGAAGGCACTGAAGCTTTCTTT
12,many,TRBV18,.,TRBJ2-5,CASLDQEGTQYF,TGTGCCAGCCTTGACCAGGAGGGGACCCAGTACTTC
15,.,TRBV12-3/TRBV12-4,TRBD1,TRBJ2-5,CASSDRGSAGETQYF,TGTGCCAGCAGCGACAGGGGGTCGGCGGGAGAGACCCAGTACTTC
16,.,TRBV27,.,TRBJ2-7,CASSLSYPDSSYEQYF,TGTGCCAGCAGTTTATCGTATCCTGACAGCTCCTACGAGCAGTACTTC
17,few,TRBV28,.,TRBJ2-7,CASSRGGAGAFSYEQYF,TGTGCCAGCAGCCGAGGTGGGGCAGGTGCCTTCTCCTACGAGCAGTACTTC
12,many,TRBV6-5,.,TRBJ2-5,CASGRVQETQYF,TGTGCCAGCGGTAGGGTGCAAGAGACCCAGTACTTC
14,many,TRBV4-2,.,TRBJ1-1,CASSHTGWNTEAFF,TGTGCCAGCAGCCATACAGGATGGAACACTGAAGCTTTCTTT
12,many,TRBV6-2/TRBV6-3,.,TRBJ2-2,CASSYSFRELFF,TGTGCCAGCAGTTACTCGTTCCGGGAGCTGTTTTTT
13,many,TRBV7-6,.,TRBJ2-7,CASSLATNWEQYF,TGTGCCAGCAGCTTAGCGACCAATTGGGAGCAGTACTTC
15,.,TRBV7-9,TRBD1,TRBJ2-5,CASSLPAGGGETQYF,TGTGCCAGCAGCTTACCGGCAGGGGGCGGAGAGACCCAGTACTTC
12,.,TRBV6-2/TRBV6-3,.,TRBJ2-2,CASSSIPRELFF,TGTGCCAGCAGTTCCATCCCCCGGGAGCTGTTTTTT
14,many,TRBV28,.,TRBJ2-5,CASSFQGGQETQYF,TGTGCCAGCAGTTTTCAGGGGGGGCAAGAGACCCAGTACTTC
20,many,TRBV28,TRBD2,TRBJ2-1,CASSSHISPGLAGVRNEQFF,TGTGCCAGCAGTTCACACATTAGCCCGGGACTAGCGGGAGTTAGGAATGAGCAGTTCTTC
15,few,TRBV7-9,.,TRBJ2-2,CASSLEWGRTGELFF,TGTGCCAGCAGCTTAGAATGGGGGAGGACCGGGGAGCTGTTTTTT
16,.,TRBV29-1,.,TRBJ1-2,CSVGAGREERRYGYTF,TGCAGCGTCGGAGCTGGCAGGGAGGAGAGACGGTATGGCTACACCTTC
15,many,TRBV6-1,TRBD1,TRBJ1-2,CASSKAPGQGDGYTF,TGTGCCAGCAGTAAAGCTCCGGGACAGGGTGATGGCTACACCTTC
15,many,TRBV3-1,.,TRBJ2-3,CASSQELQPTDTQYF,TGTGCCAGCAGCCAAGAGCTCCAGCCCACAGATACGCAGTATTTT
14,many,TRBV18,TRBD1,TRBJ2-7,CASSPDRGWYEQYF,TGTGCCAGCTCACCAGACAGGGGGTGGTACGAGCAGTACTTC
13,many,TRBV10-3,.,TRBJ2-5,CAISGTVGETQYF,TGTGCCATCAGTGGGACGGTTGGGGAGACCCAGTACTTC
16,few,TRBV6-2/TRBV6-3,.,TRBJ2-2,CASSYPHLTRTGELFF,TGTGCCAGCAGTTATCCACATCTAACGAGGACCGGGGAGCTGTTTTTT
14,many,TRBV7-8,.,TRBJ2-1,CASSFNPLHNEQFF,TGTGCCAGCAGCTTTAATCCGCTCCACAATGAGCAGTTCTTC
15,many,TRBV28,.,TRBJ2-1,CASSLGRVSYNEQFF,TGTGCCAGCAGTTTAGGGCGGGTCTCCTACAATGAGCAGTTCTTC
13,few,TRBV20-1,TRBD1,TRBJ2-7,CSLMDREVYEQYF,TGCAGTTTAATGGACAGGGAAGTTTACGAGCAGTACTTC
15,many,TRBV6-2/TRBV6-3,TRBD1,TRBJ2-2,CASKARDRATGELFF,TGTGCCAGCAAAGCAAGGGACAGGGCCACCGGGGAGCTGTTTTTT
15,many,TRBV20-1,TRBD1,TRBJ2-1,CSARGRQGVGNEQFF,TGCAGTGCTAGAGGTCGGCAGGGGGTAGGCAATGAGCAGTTCTTC
16,few,TRBV20-1,TRBD2,TRBJ2-2,CCARDRASGNTGELFF,TGCTGTGCTAGAGATAGGGCTAGCGGGAACACCGGGGAGCTGTTTTTT
15,many,TRBV10-2,TRBD2,TRBJ2-5,CASSAPLAGEETQYF,TGCGCCAGCAGTGCCCCACTAGCGGGAGAAGAGACCCAGTACTTC
12,.,TRBV6-2/TRBV6-3,.,TRBJ1-1,CASSYRPTEAFF,TGTGCCAGCAGTTACCGGCCCACTGAAGCTTTCTTT
13,.,TRBV7-9,TRBD1,TRBJ2-7,CASSDRAFGEQYF,TGTGCCAGCAGCGACAGGGCTTTCGGGGAGCAGTACTTC
17,many,TRBV18,.,TRBJ2-2,CASSPSYLIANTGELFF,TGTGCCAGCTCACCTAGTTACCTGATCGCGAACACCGGGGAGCTGTTTTTT
14,many,TRBV6-5,.,TRBJ2-2,CASSYTQGTGELFF,TGTGCCAGCAGTTACACCCAGGGAACCGGGGAGCTGTTTTTT
11,many,TRBV29-1,.,TRBJ2-7,CSVAKSGARYF,TGCAGCGTTGCCAAATCCGGGGCTCGGTACTTC
15,many,TRBV24-1,.,TRBJ2-5,CATSDLRDNQETQYF,TGTGCCACCAGTGATTTGCGGGACAACCAAGAGACCCAGTACTTC
14,many,TRBV28,.,TRBJ1-5,CASSQWSGIRPQHF,TGTGCCAGCAGCCAATGGTCCGGGATTCGGCCCCAGCATTTT
15,.,TRBV7-9,TRBD1,TRBJ2-1,CASSAGQGIHNEQFF,TGTGCCAGCAGCGCAGGACAGGGGATCCACAATGAGCAGTTCTTC
14,few,TRBV28,TRBD1,TRBJ2-1,CASTPTGLYNEQFF,TGTGCCAGCACCCCGACAGGGTTGTACAATGAGCAGTTCTTC
14,many,TRBV12-3/TRBV12-4,.,TRBJ2-7,CASSSGDSYYEQYF,TGTGCCAGCAGTTCAGGGGACTCCTACTACGAGCAGTACTTC
14,many,TRBV7-8,.,TRBJ1-5,CASSPSYSNQPQHF,TGTGCCAGCAGCCCCAGTTATAGCAATCAGCCCCAGCATTTT
14,many,TRBV7-9,.,TRBJ2-1,CASSPAQIANEQFF,TGTGCCAGCAGCCCCGCCCAGATCGCCAATGAGCAGTTCTTC
15,many,TRBV12-3/TRBV12-4,TRBD2,TRBJ2-3,CASFSVLADTDTQYF,TGTGCCAGCTTCTCAGTCCTAGCGGACACAGATACGCAGTATTTT
10,many,TRBV29-1,.,TRBJ2-7,CSVLLDEQYF,TGCAGCGTGCTCCTAGACGAGCAGTACTTC
16,few,TRBV4-1,TRBD1,TRBJ2-7,CASSQVVLGTGYEQYF,TGCGCCAGCAGCCAAGTGGTGTTGGGGACAGGCTACGAGCAGTACTTC
15,many,TRBV15,.,TRBJ2-1,CATSIRQGGPNEQFF,TGTGCCACCAGCATACGACAGGGAGGGCCCAATGAGCAGTTCTTC
17,few,TRBV7-2,TRBD2,TRBJ2-1,CASSFPPELAGGNEQFF,TGTGCCAGCAGCTTCCCCCCGGAACTAGCGGGGGGCAATGAGCAGTTCTTC
16,many,TRBV5-1,TRBD1,TRBJ2-5,CASRAGYRGSQETQYF,TGCGCCAGCAGAGCTGGCTACAGGGGGAGTCAAGAGACCCAGTACTTC